This T cell receptor (beta chain) came from a study of immune characterization of retroperitoneal liposarcoma (dated by TCRdb to the late 2010s). Libraries were made using PCR. Sequencing used a NextSeq 500. The raw public data were reprocessed by TCRdb itself: fastp quality trimming at Q25, MiXCR clonotype calling, in-frame beta chains only. Duplicate CDR3 protein sequences are folded into a single record with the most common DNA and genes. The sample records 10,000 to 11,000 distinct CDR3 sequences, around 35% of which are singletons. Roughly a tenth of the sample is taken by the ten largest. Relative to germline, V is 6 bases shorter and J is 1 base shorter, with 13 bases between their ends. The CDR3 contains 15 residues, cysteine and phenylalanine counted. Only the CDR3 part of the read is kept: 45 bases, read in frame from the first base. CDR1 and CDR2 are drawn from the germline V gene: MNHNS, SASEGT.

This clonotype is regarded as medium-sized (0.01 to 0.1%). Its antigen specificity is not known. The input lacks base qualities; no much larger clone sits a single base away. Input material: tumor tissue. The chain couples TRBV6-1 to TRBJ2-1; the D gene is not confidently resolved. The sequence was collected from a female donor with retroperitoneal liposarcoma. The CDR3 is CASSFLVGSYNEQFF. The base sequence is TGTGCCAGCAGCTTCCTAGTGGGTTCCTACAATGAGCAGTTCTTC.